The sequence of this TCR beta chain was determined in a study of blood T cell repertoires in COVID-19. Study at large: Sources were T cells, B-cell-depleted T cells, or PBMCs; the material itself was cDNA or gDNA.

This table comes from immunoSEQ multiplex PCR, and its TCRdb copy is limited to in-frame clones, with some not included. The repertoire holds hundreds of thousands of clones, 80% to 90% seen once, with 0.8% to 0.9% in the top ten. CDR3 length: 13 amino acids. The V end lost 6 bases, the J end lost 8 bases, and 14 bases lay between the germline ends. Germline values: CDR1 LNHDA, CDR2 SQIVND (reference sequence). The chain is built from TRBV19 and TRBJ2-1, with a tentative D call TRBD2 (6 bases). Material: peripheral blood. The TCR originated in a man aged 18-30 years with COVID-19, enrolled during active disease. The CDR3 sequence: CASSPGLWYEQFF. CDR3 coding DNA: TGTGCCAGTAGCCCGGGACTCTGGTATGAGCAGTTCTTC.